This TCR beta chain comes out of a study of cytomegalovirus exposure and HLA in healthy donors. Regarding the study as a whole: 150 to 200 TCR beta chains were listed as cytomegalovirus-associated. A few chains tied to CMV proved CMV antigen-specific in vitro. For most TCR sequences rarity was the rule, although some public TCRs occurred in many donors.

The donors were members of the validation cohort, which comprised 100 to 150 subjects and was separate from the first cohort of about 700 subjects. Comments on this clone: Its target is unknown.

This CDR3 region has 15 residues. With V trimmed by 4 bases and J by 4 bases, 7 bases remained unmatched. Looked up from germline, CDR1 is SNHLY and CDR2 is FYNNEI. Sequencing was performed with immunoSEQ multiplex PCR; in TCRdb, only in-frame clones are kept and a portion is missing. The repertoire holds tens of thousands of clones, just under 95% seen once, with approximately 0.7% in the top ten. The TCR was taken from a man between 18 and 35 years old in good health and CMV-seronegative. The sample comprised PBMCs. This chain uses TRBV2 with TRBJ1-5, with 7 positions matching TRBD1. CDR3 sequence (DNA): TGTGCCAGCAGTGCCTTGACAGGGCGAAATCAGCCCCAGCATTTT. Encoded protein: CASSALTGRNQPQHF.